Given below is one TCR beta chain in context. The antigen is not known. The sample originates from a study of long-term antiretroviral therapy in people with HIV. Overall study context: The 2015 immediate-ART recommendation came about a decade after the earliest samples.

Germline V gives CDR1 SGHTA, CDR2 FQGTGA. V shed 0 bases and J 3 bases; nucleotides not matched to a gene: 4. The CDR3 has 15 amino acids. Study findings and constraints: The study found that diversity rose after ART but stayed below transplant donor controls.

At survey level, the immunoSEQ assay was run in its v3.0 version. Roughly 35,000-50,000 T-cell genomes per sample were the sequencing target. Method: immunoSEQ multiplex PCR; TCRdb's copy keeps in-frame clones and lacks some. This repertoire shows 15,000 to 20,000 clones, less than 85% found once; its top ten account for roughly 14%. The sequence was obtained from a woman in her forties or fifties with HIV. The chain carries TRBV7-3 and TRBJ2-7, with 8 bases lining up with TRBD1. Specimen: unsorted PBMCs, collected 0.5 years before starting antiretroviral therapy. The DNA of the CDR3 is TGTGCCAGCAGCTTAACGTTAGGACAGGGCTACGAGCAGTACGTC. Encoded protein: CASSLTLGQGYEQYV.